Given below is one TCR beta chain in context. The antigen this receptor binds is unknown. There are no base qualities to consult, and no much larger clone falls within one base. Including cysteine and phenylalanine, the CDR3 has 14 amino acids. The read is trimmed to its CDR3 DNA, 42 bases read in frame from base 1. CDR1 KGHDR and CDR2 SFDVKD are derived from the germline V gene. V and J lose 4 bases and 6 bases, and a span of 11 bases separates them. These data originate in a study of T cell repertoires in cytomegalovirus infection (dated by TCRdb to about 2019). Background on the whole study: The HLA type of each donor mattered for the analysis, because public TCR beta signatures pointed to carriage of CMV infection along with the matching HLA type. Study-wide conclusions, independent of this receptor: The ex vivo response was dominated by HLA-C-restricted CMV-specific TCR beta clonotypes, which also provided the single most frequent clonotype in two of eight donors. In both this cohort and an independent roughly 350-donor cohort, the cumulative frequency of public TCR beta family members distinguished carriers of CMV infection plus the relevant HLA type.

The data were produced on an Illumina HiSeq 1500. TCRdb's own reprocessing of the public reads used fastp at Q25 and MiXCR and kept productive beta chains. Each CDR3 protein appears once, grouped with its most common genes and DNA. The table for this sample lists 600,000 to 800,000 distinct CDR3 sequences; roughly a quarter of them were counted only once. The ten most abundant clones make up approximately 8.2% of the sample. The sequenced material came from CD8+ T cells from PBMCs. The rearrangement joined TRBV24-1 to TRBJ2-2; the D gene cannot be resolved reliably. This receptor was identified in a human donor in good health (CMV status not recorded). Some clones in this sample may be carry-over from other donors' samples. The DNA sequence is TGTGCCACCAGTGAGGCCGGTTCCGCCGGGGAGCTGTTTTTT. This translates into CATSEAGSAGELFF.